This T cell receptor (beta chain) was identified during a study of blood T cell repertoires in COVID-19. Turning to the study itself: Samples taken during acute and convalescent COVID-19 were collected in the United States, Italy and Spain. Nucleic acid was either cDNA or gDNA, and it came from T cells, B-cell-depleted T cells, or PBMCs.

V gave up 1 base and J gave up 6 bases; unmatched junction bases: 5. CDR1 and CDR2 (germline): LNHDA, SQIVND (reference sequence). This CDR3 has 15 amino acids. Sequencing used immunoSEQ multiplex PCR; TCRdb keeps in-frame clones, though not all of them. The data show some 50,000 clones, about nine tenths seen once. The chain carries TRBV19 and TRBJ2-7, with 11 bases aligning to TRBD2. The sequence was collected from a middle-aged man with acute or convalescent COVID-19. Sequencing was done on a sample of peripheral blood. The CDR3 loop reads CASSIGTSGPAEQYF. The CDR3, as DNA: TGTGCCAGTAGTATAGGGACTAGCGGGCCAGCCGAGCAGTACTTC.